The source of this T cell receptor (beta chain) is a study of blood T cell repertoires in COVID-19. About the research overall: Sample material is recorded as cDNA or gDNA derived from T cells, B-cell-depleted T cells, or PBMCs.

Patients of the Seattle cohort, enrolled during active infection, were followed longitudinally. The protocol was immunoSEQ multiplex PCR, while the TCRdb copy is restricted to in-frame clones and leaves out a portion. The table includes about half a million clones, 85% to 90% detected once. Sequencing input: peripheral blood. The sequence came from a man aged 18 to 35 with COVID-19, enrolled during active disease.

This chain's CDR3 is CASSLEGQGETAFF. CDR3 bases: TGCGCCAGCAGCTTGGAGGGACAGGGGGAAACGGCCTTTTTT. The chain couples TRBV5-1 to TRBJ1-4; TRBD1 agrees at 11 bases. This CDR3 spans 14 amino acids. The ends lost 0 bases at V and 17 bases at J; junction bases unmatched: 9. CDR1 SGHRS and CDR2 YFSETQ come from the germline V gene.